The sequence of this T cell receptor (beta chain) was determined in a study of T cells in Graves' hyperthyroidism and ophthalmopathy. Amplification targeted TCR beta CDR3 regions from RNA transcripts. RT-PCR in the first round (using the HTBI primer set) targeted the TCR CDR3. TCRdb fed the multiplex PCR reads into MiXCR, producing one record per CDR3 protein. The sample lists about 110,000 distinct CDR3 sequences, around a sixth seen once, with about 44% in the top ten. This clonotype was counted ten times or more. The germline V and J ends were trimmed by 6 bases and 5 bases, with 16 bases remaining between them. Germline CDR1 ENHRY, CDR2 SYGVKD. The CDR3 contains 14 residues.

Sequenced input: blood. This chain connects TRBV10-3 to TRBJ1-1; tentative D call: TRBD1 (6 bases). This TCR was sampled from a woman between 50 and 59 years old with Graves' hyperthyroidism. CDR3 in amino acids: CAIRRTEGSTEAFF. The CDR3 nucleotides are TGTGCCATCAGGCGGACAGAGGGGAGTACTGAAGCTTTCTTT.